This T cell receptor (beta chain) derives from a study of shared clonotypes between healthy human individuals. About this clone itself: Its antigen remains unidentified.

The CDR3 extends over 15 amino acids. Per the germline V gene, CDR1 is MNHNS and CDR2 is SASEGT. Trimming shortened V by 6 bases and J by 3 bases, and 18 bases separated the two germline ends. Only CD45RO-negative cells positively selected for CCR7 counted as naive CD8 cells, so terminally differentiated effector memory CD45RA+ cells were excluded. Sequencing used immunoSEQ multiplex PCR; TCRdb keeps in-frame clones, though not all of them. The sample lists about 2.1 million clones, around 95% seen once, with about 1.6% in the top ten. Study-wide results and limits: The rarefaction results pointed to incomplete sorted-subset sequencing despite large depth. Enrolling few donors narrowed the genetic and exposure-history diversity that was represented.

This chain connects TRBV6-1 to TRBJ2-7; the D gene could be TRBD1 or TRBD2 (5 bases each). Sequencing was carried out using naive CD8+ T cells from PBMCs. The TCR was taken from a man in his late teens or twenties in good health. Some clones in this sample may be carry-over from other donors' samples. The CDR3 nucleotides read TGTGCCAGCAGGGAATACGTGGGGGTCGGCTACGAGCAGTACTTC. Translated: CASREYVGVGYEQYF.